This passage covers 21 T cell receptor beta chains from one sample sequenced in a study of radiotherapy plus CTLA-4 blockade in lung cancer. Assay used: immunoSEQ multiplex PCR; TCRdb lists only in-frame clones, some missing. Here the sample spans 55,000 to 85,000 clones, less than 85% being singletons. Sequencing was performed on peripheral blood, taken from a patient treated with radiotherapy plus ipilimumab. All receptors derive from a human donor with non-small cell lung cancer whose response to radiotherapy plus ipilimumab could not be evaluated. Some clones in this sample may be carry-over from other donors' samples.

The chain employs TRBV7-2 and TRBJ2-3; 11 nucleotides align to TRBD2. Trimming took 5 bases from V and 6 from J; bases not matched to a gene: 13. The CDR3 extends over 17 amino acids. Germline V gene lookup returns CDR1 SGHTA and CDR2 FQGNSA. The CDR3 DNA is TGTGCCAGCAGCCCCGCCCGGATAGCGGGGGGGCGGGATACGCAGTATTTT. The encoded protein is CASSPARIAGGRDTQYF.

This chain joins TRBV28 and TRBJ2-3; 7 positions agree with TRBD1. This CDR3 has 15 residues. The V gene's germline CDR1 is MDHEN and CDR2 SYDVKM. Trimming took 3 bases from V and 2 from J; bases not matched to a gene: 5. CDR3: CASSFGQVLTDTQYF. In DNA form, the CDR3 reads TGTGCCAGCAGTTTTGGACAGGTCCTCACAGATACGCAGTATTTT.

Written as DNA, the CDR3 is TGTGCCAGCAGCTTGGCCATCAGGGGCCCCCAGCATTTT. This gives the protein CASSLAIRGPQHF. The V call is TRBV5-8, the J call TRBJ1-5, with a weak D call TRBD1 (6 bases). Germline V gene sequence: CDR1 SGHTS, CDR2 YDEGEE. The V end was cut by 0 bases, the J end by 10 bases, with 11 bases between. CDR3 size: 13 residues.

This clone was seen a handful of times. CDR3 loop: CASSYRTAYNEQFF. The CDR3 DNA reads TGTGCCAGCAGTTACCGGACAGCCTACAATGAGCAGTTCTTC. This chain uses TRBV6-5 with TRBJ2-1, with a possible D match to TRBD1 (6 bases). The V gene's germline CDR1 is MNHEY and CDR2 SVGAGI. This CDR3 has 14 amino acids. The V end was cut by 2 bases, the J end by 2 bases, with 7 bases between.

CDR3 sequence: CASSMFTSGVYEQYF. DNA of the CDR3: TGTGCCAGTAGTATGTTCACTAGCGGGGTTTACGAGCAGTACTTC. The chain couples TRBV19 to TRBJ2-7; 10 bases fit TRBD2. V was pared by 3 bases and J by 4 bases, with 6 bases of the junction left unmatched. CDR3 length equals 15 residues. Germline V gives CDR1 LNHDA, CDR2 SQIVND (reference sequence).

The chain joins TRBV6-5 to TRBJ2-7; perhaps TRBD2 as D (7 bases). The V gene lost 6 bases and the J gene lost 5 bases, with 20 bases spanning the gap. The CDR3 extends over 15 amino acids. Germline CDR1 is MNHEY and CDR2 is SVGAGI. CDR3 nucleotides: TGTGCCAGCAGACCCATGGGGGGGCTTGGGGACGAGCAGTACTTC. Encoded protein: CASRPMGGLGDEQYF.

The gene calls are TRBV2 and TRBJ1-5, with unresolved D. V dropped 6 bases and J dropped 0 bases, with 12 bases sitting between them. CDR3 length: 15 residues. CDR1 SNHLY and CDR2 FYNNEI come from the germline V gene. This CDR3 is CASRAGLYSNQPQHF. CDR3 in DNA: TGTGCCAGCAGAGCGGGCCTCTATAGCAATCAGCCCCAGCATTTT.

The chain uses TRBV5-1 and TRBJ2-7; D is possibly TRBD2 (5 bases). The CDR3 length is 14 residues. V was cut by 0 bases and J by 0 bases, with 7 bases left in between. Germline assignment: CDR1 SGHRS and CDR2 YFSETQ. This CDR3 reads CASSLGGGSYEQYF. The CDR3 nucleotides read TGCGCCAGCAGCTTGGGTGGAGGCTCCTACGAGCAGTACTTC. The whole variable domain, filled in from reference TRBV5-1 and TRBJ2-7, reads KAGVTQTPRYLIKTRGQQVTLSCSPISGHRSVSWYQQTPGQGLQFLFEYFSETQRNKGNFPGRFSGRQFSNSRSEMNVSTLELGDSALYLCASSLGGGSYEQYFGPGTRLTVT.

The gene calls are TRBV7-3 and TRBJ1-1, with D tentatively TRBD1 (6 bases). Germline-derived CDR1 and CDR2 are SGHTA and FQGTGA. Trimming took 3 bases from V and 1 from J, leaving 6 bases between them. CDR3 length: 13 amino acids. CDR3 nucleotides: TGTGCCAGCAGCTTGACAGGGAACACTGAAGCTTTCTTT. It codes for CASSLTGNTEAFF.

CDR3: CARLPQGNTEAFF. In DNA form, the CDR3 reads TGTGCCAGGCTACCCCAGGGGAACACTGAAGCTTTCTTT. The chain couples TRBV2 to TRBJ1-1, with D possibly being TRBD1 (5 bases). V lost 9 bases and J 1 base, leaving 12 bases between the germline ends. The CDR3 sequence is 13 residues long. Germline-derived CDR1 and CDR2 are SNHLY and FYNNEI.

The V call is TRBV9, the J call TRBJ2-7, with D tentatively TRBD1 (6 bases). There are 14 residues in the CDR3. Germline V gene lookup returns CDR1 SGDLS and CDR2 YYNGEE. Trimming removed 4 bases at V and 5 bases at J, with 16 bases between. In DNA form, the CDR3 reads TGTGCCAGCAGCCTAACCGGGACATCGCACGAGCAGTACTTC. Protein: CASSLTGTSHEQYF.

V gene TRBV28 combines with J gene TRBJ1-5; tentative D call: TRBD1 (5 bases). CDR3 size: 14 residues. CDR1 and CDR2 from the germline V gene are MDHEN and SYDVKM. The germline V and J ends were trimmed by 6 bases and 9 bases, with 18 bases remaining between them. The CDR3 loop is CASSPHGGSLPQHF. CDR3 nucleotides: TGTGCCAGCAGCCCTCATGGGGGGTCATTGCCCCAGCATTTT.

This rearrangement joins TRBV5-4 to TRBJ2-3, with 12 bases matching TRBD2. The junction had 6 bases not matched to a gene; V was cut back by 4 bases and J by 3 bases. Per the germline V gene, CDR1 is SGHNT and CDR2 is YYREEE (reference sequence). CDR3 length: 16 amino acids. For the CDR3, the DNA is TGTGCCAGCAGCCCTTACGGACTAGCGGGGACAGATACGCAGTATTTT. This codes for CASSPYGLAGTDTQYF.

This clone showed up just once. The chain joins TRBV18 to TRBJ2-2, with TRBD1 matching 8 bases. CDR1 is KGHSH and CDR2 is LQKENI in the germline V gene. The CDR3 extends over 14 amino acids. V was clipped by 6 bases and J by 7 bases; unmatched bases: 7. CDR3 loop: CASSLGQGNGELFF. DNA of the CDR3: TGTGCCAGCTCTCTTGGACAGGGCAACGGGGAGCTGTTTTTT.

The chain couples TRBV2 to TRBJ2-5, with 9 bases lining up with TRBD1. The V gene end was trimmed by 6 bases and the J gene end by 4 bases; junction bases not matched to a gene: 0. The CDR3 spans 12 residues. CDR1 is SNHLY and CDR2 is FYNNEI in the germline V gene. The CDR3 region has the DNA TGTGCCAGCAGGGACAGGGGAGAGACCCAGTACTTC. Amino acids: CASRDRGETQYF.

The CDR3 nucleotides read TGTGCCAGCAGTGGGGGCCTGAAGACAGGGCCCCTACAGACAGATACGCAGTATTTT. Its translation: CASSGGLKTGPLQTDTQYF. V gene TRBV27 combines with J gene TRBJ2-3, with 7 bases matching TRBD1. The CDR3 covers 19 residues. The V segment lost 5 bases and the J segment 3 bases; nucleotides outside the gene matches: 20. CDR1 and CDR2 (germline): MNHEY, SMNVEV (reference sequence).

The count of this clone is one. This chain uses TRBV4-2 with TRBJ2-3; 11 bases fit TRBD1. V lost 2 bases and J lost 5; bases outside the gene matches: 3. Germline V CDR1 and CDR2: LGHNA, YNFKEQ. This CDR3 is built from 15 residues. For the CDR3, the DNA is TGTGCCAGCAGCCAACTGGACAGGGGGCTAGATACGCAGTATTTT. This translates into CASSQLDRGLDTQYF.

The chain combines TRBV6-4 with TRBJ2-5; TRBD2 might be the D (5 bases). Germline CDR1 MRHNA, CDR2 SNTAGT. The germline V and J ends were trimmed by 5 bases and 1 base, with 11 bases remaining between them. The CDR3 consists of 14 residues. CDR3 sequence (DNA): TGTGCCAGCAGTCACGCCGGGGTCCAAGAGACCCAGTACTTC. Translating it yields CASSHAGVQETQYF.

The genes are TRBV5-4 and TRBJ2-7; 7 bases are shared with TRBD1. V lost 10 bases and J lost 4; bases outside the gene matches: 5. This CDR3 has 11 amino acids. Germline V gives CDR1 SGHNT, CDR2 YYREEE (reference sequence). CDR3 nucleotides: TGTGCCTCATCAGGGGGATACGAGCAGTACTTC. As protein: CASSGGYEQYF.

The V call is TRBV7-2, the J call TRBJ1-4; the match to TRBD1 covers 10 bases. CDR3 length: 15 residues. V was clipped by 5 bases and J by 7 bases; unmatched bases: 7. From germline, CDR1 is SGHTA and CDR2 FQGNSA. The DNA of the CDR3 is TGTGCCAGCAGCCCTTGGGACAGGGGATCTGAAAAACTGTTTTTT. Its translation is CASSPWDRGSEKLFF.

This chain connects TRBV6-5 to TRBJ2-2; 14 positions match TRBD2. CDR3 length: 16 residues. Trimming cost V 4 bases and J 6 bases; bases outside gene matches: 4. The germline V gene encodes CDR1 MNHEY and CDR2 SVGAGI. The DNA for the CDR3 is TGTGCCAGCAGTTCTCGACTAGCGGGGGGGCCCGGGGAGCTGTTTTTT. Its protein product is CASSSRLAGGPGELFF.